This TCR beta chain came from a study of blood T cell repertoires in COVID-19. Authors' methods: Estimates of nucleated cell counts were drawn from the amplification of reference gene primers. Here immunoSEQ multiplex PCR was the method, and the copy in TCRdb shows in-frame clones only, minus some. For V, J and clone size, that table is used; D and trimming come from the DNA. The sample yields about 19,000 clones, 85% to 90% seen once. After removal of 8 bases from V and 5 bases from J, the junction contained 3 bases not matched to a gene. Germline V gene data show CDR1 as LGHDT and CDR2 as YNNKEL (reference sequence). There are 12 residues in the CDR3.

The chain is built from TRBV3-1 (or the pseudogene TRBV3-2) and TRBJ2-5; TRBD1 matches 9 bases. The sequence was obtained from a human donor in a cohort sampled during active COVID-19. Sequenced sample: peripheral blood. DNA for the CDR3: TGTGCCAGCGGACAGGGGAGCGAGACCCAGTACTTC. It encodes CASGQGSETQYF.